This T cell receptor beta chain was documented in a study of CXCR3-negative and CXCR3-positive naive CD8 T cells. With UMI labels, 5' RACE was used to prepare the TRB cDNA libraries. TCRdb re-called the 5' RACE reads; every CDR3 protein appears as one record, without DNA. This sample's table reports some 140,000 distinct CDR3 sequences. This CDR3 region has 16 residues. Germline CDR1 reads SGHVS; CDR2 reads FQNEAQ. A note on this clonotype: Its cognate antigen is unknown.

Points from the study as a whole: Researchers report that CXCR3-positive naive cells carry more hydrophobic TRB CDR3s than CXCR3-negative naive cells.

Sequencing input: naive CXCR3+ CD8+ T cells from blood. The sample's subset: CD45RO-CCR7+CD27+CD95- naive CD8+ T cells expressing CXCR3 (TNR3+). The rearrangement links TRBV7-8 to TRBJ2-1; TCRdb's D gene call, TRBD1, goes unchecked for lack of DNA. The clonotype originates from a human donor in good health. Some clones in this sample may be carry-over from other donors' samples. The CDR3 protein is CASSFWGGATYNEQFF.